There are a few counts of the clone carrying this TCR beta chain. This sample is drawn from a study of T cell repertoires in cytomegalovirus infection. One entry per CDR3 protein results from TCRdb running MiXCR on the reads. The sample has some 700,000 distinct CDR3 sequences, roughly a third seen once; the top ten hold roughly 2.8%. The CDR3 loop spans 15 amino acids. V was pared by 8 bases and J by 2 bases, with 9 bases of the junction left unmatched. The germline CDR1 and CDR2 sequences are MDHEN and SYDVKM. This chain uses TRBV28 with TRBJ1-3; 7 bases map to TRBD1. This TCR came from a human donor in good health (CMV status not recorded). Some clones in this sample may be carry-over from other donors' samples. Sequenced input: PBMCs. Here the CDR3 reads CASARQGGTGNTIYF. The CDR3 DNA reads TGTGCCAGCGCGCGACAGGGAGGAACTGGAAACACCATATATTTT.